This TCR beta chain appears in the sequencing data of a study of PD-1 blockade in mismatch repair-deficient tumors. Clones were read by immunoSEQ multiplex PCR, and TCRdb kept only the in-frame ones, dropping some. The data contain 130,000 or so clones, roughly nine tenths of them singletons. Notes on this clone: The antigen is undetermined.

Every patient had mismatch repair deficiency by PCR or immunohistochemistry. The TCR-sequenced patients were a few responders to pembrolizumab. Study-level results: Tumor-resident clones, often undetectable pretreatment in blood, expanded then contracted after pembrolizumab.

CDR1 is SGHNT, CDR2 YENEEA, per germline. V lost 0 bases and J lost 0, with 9 bases in between. The CDR3 contains 15 residues. The source was peripheral blood, collected 44 weeks after starting pembrolizumab. The receptor was derived from an adult with mismatch repair-deficient cancer. The rearrangement joins TRBV11-3 to TRBJ2-7, with unresolved D. This CDR3 is CASSLEGSLSYEQYF. CDR3 DNA sequence: TGTGCCAGCAGCTTAGAAGGTAGCCTCTCCTACGAGCAGTACTTC. Full variable domain (missing parts from reference TRBV11-3 and TRBJ2-7): EAGVVQSPRYKIIEKKQPVAFWCNPISGHNTLYWYLQNLGQGPELLIRYENEEAVDDSQLPKDRFSAERLKGVDSTLKIQPAELGDSAVYLCASSLEGSLSYEQYFGPGTRLTVT.